This T cell receptor (beta chain) came from a study of blood T cell repertoires in COVID-19 (TCRdb year 2020). Background for the entire study: Samples covering the acute and convalescent phases of COVID-19 were provided by collaborators in the United States, Italy and Spain. The prospective study material was composed of cDNA or gDNA derived from T cells, B-cell-depleted T cells, or PBMCs. Deeply sampled blood TCRbeta repertoires from subjects exposed to, actively infected with, or recovered from COVID-19 were included in the dataset. The repertoires were made available in a free public database intended to serve as a resource for research on the immune response to SARS-CoV-2. Samples were obtained from the ongoing ImmuneRACE study (first 160 participants) and from some 1,200 subjects provided by 6 global collaborators. A de-identified subject ID, COVID-19 status, age in years and sex were almost always included in the sample metadata. Where HLA class I and class II types were available, the types were taken from metadata supplied by the sample provider, not from assay-based typing.

Points on this clone: The antigen this receptor binds is unknown. Nothing much larger sits one base from this clone, and base qualities are not available.

TCRbeta CDR3 regions were amplified from genomic DNA by means of the immunoSEQ Assay, a bias-controlled multiplex PCR. The authors processed their data as follows. Nucleated cell counts per sample were estimated from amplification of reference gene primers within the assay. Sequence reads were collapsed and filtered to measure the absolute abundance of every unique TCRbeta CDR3 rearrangement. For each sample, productive Simpson clonality was calculated as the square root of Simpson's diversity index across productive rearrangements. Sourced from immuneACCESS, this table was stored by TCRdb with only in-frame sequences that have V and J called. A share of the clones is absent; for the studies checked, an unresolved V gene accounts for under half, and the remainder has no known explanation. V and J calls and clone size are those listed in that table; D and trimming were worked out from the DNA. For this sample there are 310,000 or so clones; around four fifths appear just once. Together, the top ten hold roughly 1.1% of the sample.

The germline V gene (reference sequence) supplies CDR1 MNHEY and CDR2 SMNVEV. Clipping removes 5 bases from V and 2 bases from J, with 6 as the unmatched junction base count. From cysteine to phenylalanine, the CDR3 is 15 amino acids long. Only CDR3 DNA is held: 45 bases, read in frame from base 1. Study-level results and caveats: Clinical and demographic metadata were provided uncurated, with the amount varying by source and participant.

Whole blood was collected in K2EDTA tubes by collaborating institutions according to the institutions' own protocols. For TCRbeta analysis, collaborators shipped samples as frozen whole blood, isolated PBMCs, or DNA extracted from either of those sample types. The chain joins TRBV27 to TRBJ2-1; the junction holds 7 bases that match TRBD2. This TCR derives from a woman aged 45-60 years with acute or convalescent COVID-19. Sequencing input: peripheral blood. The DNA reads TGTGCCAGCAGTGCTCAGCGGGGAGCCTACAATGAGCAGTTCTTC. It translates to CASSAQRGAYNEQFF.